The 3 T cell receptor beta chains below come from one sample, sequenced in a study of T cell changes during pregnancy in multiple sclerosis. Generated by immunoSEQ multiplex PCR, the TCRdb table keeps only in-frame clones and is missing some. The repertoire holds about 47,000 clones, 70% to 90% seen once, with about 2% in the top ten. The input for sequencing was peripheral blood, taken in the first trimester of pregnancy. These receptors all come from a female donor with multiple sclerosis, enrolled in a pregnancy study.

V gene TRBV27 combines with J gene TRBJ1-1, with D maybe TRBD1 (5 bases). Per germline, CDR1 MNHEY and CDR2 SMNVEV (reference sequence). V lost 0 bases, J lost 6 bases, and 20 bases lay in between. The CDR3 length is 17 residues. CDR3 nucleotides: TGTGCCAGCAGTTTATCGCCCTTTAGGCGCTCGGGGGCTGAAGCTTTCTTT. It is translated as CASSLSPFRRSGAEAFF.

The rearrangement joins TRBV30 to TRBJ1-6; D unclear. Germline V gives CDR1 GTSNPN, CDR2 SVGIG (reference sequence). Between the trimmed V and J ends, which lost 0 bases and 11 bases, there was a span of 11 bases. The length of the CDR3 is 13 residues. For the CDR3, the DNA is TGTGCCTGGAGTGTAGTGGGGAGGGCACCCCTCCACTTT. Translating gives CAWSVVGRAPLHF. Full variable domain (rest looked up from reference TRBV30 and TRBJ1-6): SQTIHQWPATLVQPVGSPLSLECTVEGTSNPNLYWYRQAAGRGLQLLFYSVGIGQISSEVPQNLSASRPQDRQFILSSKKLLLSDSGFYLCAWSVVGRAPLHFGNGTRLTVT.

V is TRBV15 and J is TRBJ1-2, with D hard to call. The CDR3 sequence is 14 residues long. CDR1 is LNHNV and CDR2 is YYDKDF in the germline V gene (reference sequence). Trimming pared 0 bases from V and 3 bases from J, leaving 8 bases between. The CDR3 DNA reads as TGTGCCACCAGCAGAGATGGTAGCGACTATGGCTACACCTTC. Translation gives CATSRDGSDYGYTF.